A single sample gave rise to the 22 T cell receptor beta chains below, sequenced in a study of identical twins. Via MiXCR, TCRdb re-called the 5' RACE reads, giving one row per CDR3 protein. The repertoire holds 300,000 to 400,000 distinct CDR3 sequences, with roughly an eighth as singletons. These same data were also listed under a study on yellow fever vaccine responses in identical twins.

What was sequenced was CD8+ T cells sorted from blood. Every receptor here comes from a woman aged 18-29 years in good health.

This clonotype was detected many times. The chain has TRBV12-3 or TRBV12-4 and TRBJ1-5; unclear D gene. V lost 7 bases and J lost 1, with 11 bases in between. The CDR3 runs 14 residues. The CDR3 sequence: CASTRGLSNQPQHF. The CDR3 DNA follows: TGTGCCAGCACTCGAGGACTAAGCAATCAGCCCCAGCATTTT.

The sample holds many counts of this clonotype. The CDR3 nucleotides read TGTGCCAGCAGCGGGGAGCTATCCTACGAGCAGTACTTC. Amino acid sequence: CASSGELSYEQYF. This chain connects TRBV7-3 to TRBJ2-7; D perhaps matches TRBD2 (5 bases). The CDR3 has 13 amino acids. V was trimmed by 5 bases and J by 1 base, leaving 9 bases between them. CDR1 and CDR2 from the germline V gene are SGHTA and FQGTGA.

The V gene is TRBV7-9, the J gene TRBJ1-6; unclear D gene. Germline CDR1 reads SEHNR; CDR2 reads FQNEAQ (reference sequence). The CDR3 is 13 amino acids. V lost 1 base, J lost 7 bases, and 5 bases lay in between. CDR3 sequence (DNA): TGTGCCAGCAGCTTAGAGGACAATTCACCCCTCCACTTT. Residues: CASSLEDNSPLHF.

The table lists this clonotype with a few counts. This sequence joins TRBV27 and TRBJ2-2, with 10 bases aligning to TRBD2. CDR3 length: 15 residues. Trimming at V came to 7 bases and at J to 6 bases, leaving 8 bases not matched to a gene. Looked up from germline, CDR1 is MNHEY and CDR2 is SMNVEV (reference sequence). The CDR3 region is CASTILAGIPGELFF. CDR3 nucleotide sequence: TGTGCCAGCACCATACTAGCGGGAATCCCCGGGGAGCTGTTTTTT.

This clonotype was found a few times. The rearrangement uses TRBV13 and TRBJ2-7; possibly TRBD2 for D (6 bases). This CDR3 is 14 amino acids long. CDR1 and CDR2 (germline): PRHDT, FYEKMQ (reference sequence). The V end was cut by 5 bases, the J end by 3 bases, with 14 bases between. The CDR3 nucleotides read TGTGCCAGCAGCCACCGACGGGAGAGCTACGAGCAGTACTTC. This translates into CASSHRRESYEQYF.

This chain uses TRBV24-1 with TRBJ2-7; D might be TRBD1 (6 bases). CDR1 is KGHDR and CDR2 is SFDVKD in the germline V gene. The CDR3 is 16 amino acids. Trimming took 7 bases from V and 3 from J, leaving 21 bases between them. In DNA form, the CDR3 reads TGTGCCACCAGCTCAGAGTCCGGCACAGGGAACTACGAGCAGTACTTC. This encodes CATSSESGTGNYEQYF.

This clonotype occurred a few times. The CDR3 DNA is TGCGCCAGCAGCCAGACCGGGACTAGCTATTCGAGCTCCTACAATGAGCAGTTCTTC. It yields the protein CASSQTGTSYSSSYNEQFF. The chain links TRBV4-1 to TRBJ2-1; 9 nucleotides line up with TRBD2. V was clipped by 3 bases and J by 0 bases; unmatched bases: 12. Germline CDR1 reads MGHRA; CDR2 reads YSYEKL. This CDR3 comprises 19 residues.

This clonotype showed up many times. V usage is TRBV28 and J usage is TRBJ2-1, with D maybe TRBD2 (5 bases). The CDR3 has 15 amino acids. Germline V gene data show CDR1 as MDHEN and CDR2 as SYDVKM. V was cut by 9 bases and J by 4 bases, with 19 bases left in between. The CDR3 region has the DNA TGTGCCAGTCACTCCACGAGAGGGAAATACAATGAGCAGTTCTTC. Protein sequence: CASHSTRGKYNEQFF.

The J gene is TRBJ2-7, the V gene TRBV20-1; D gene uncertain. The CDR3 has 15 residues. The V end was cut by 6 bases, the J end by 2 bases, with 20 bases between. From germline, CDR1 is DFQATT and CDR2 SNEGSKA (reference sequence). The chain's CDR3 is CSAQNVDSPTYEQYF. The CDR3 bases are TGCAGTGCGCAAAATGTCGACTCGCCGACCTACGAGCAGTACTTC.

This clonotype was seen repeatedly, ten times or more. The chain recombines TRBV12-3 or TRBV12-4 with TRBJ2-1; either TRBD1 or TRBD2 may fit D (5 bases each). CDR3 length: 15 residues. Trimming removed 5 bases from V and 7 bases from J, with 18 bases in between. The chain's CDR3 is CASSITGTEINEQFF. In DNA form, the CDR3 reads TGTGCCAGCAGTATCACCGGGACGGAAATTAATGAGCAGTTCTTC.

This clonotype was counted ten times or more. The V call is TRBV12-3 or TRBV12-4, the J call TRBJ2-3; no clear D. The CDR3 length is 15 residues. V was clipped by 1 base and J by 0 bases, with 8 bases between them. The DNA of the CDR3 is TGTGCCAGCAGTTTAGGGTTGGCTAGCACAGATACGCAGTATTTT. This sequence encodes CASSLGLASTDTQYF.

The chain is built from TRBV27 and TRBJ2-5; D may be TRBD2 (5 bases). V lost 6 bases and J lost 3, with 17 bases in between. CDR3 size: 15 residues. CDR1 and CDR2 (germline): MNHEY, SMNVEV (reference sequence). CDR3 sequence (DNA): TGTGCCAGCAGCGACCCGGGAAGGCCGGAAGAGACCCAGTACTTC. Translating gives CASSDPGRPEETQYF.

This clonotype was detected many times. The chain is built from TRBV7-9 and TRBJ2-2; D possibly corresponds to TRBD1 (6 bases). The V gene lost 5 bases and the J gene lost 1 base, with 11 bases spanning the gap. CDR3 length equals 15 residues. Per the germline V gene, CDR1 is SEHNR and CDR2 is FQNEAQ (reference sequence). The CDR3 sequence: CASSPTGQNTGELFF. The CDR3 coding sequence is TGTGCCAGCAGCCCCACGGGACAGAACACCGGGGAGCTGTTTTTT.

The chain combines TRBV11-2 with TRBJ2-1; D call uncertain. The CDR3 has 18 residues. V lost 3 bases, J lost 0 bases, and 18 bases lay in between. Germline V gene sequence: CDR1 SGHAT, CDR2 FQNNGV. The CDR3 nucleotides are TGTGCCAGCAGCTTTAAAGGTGGCTTCTCCTACTCCTACAATGAGCAGTTCTTC. Translation: CASSFKGGFSYSYNEQFF.

The table lists this clonotype with a few counts. This chain uses TRBV7-9 with TRBJ1-4, with D uncertain. Germline V lookup: CDR1 SEHNR, CDR2 FQNEAQ (reference sequence). The CDR3 covers 12 residues. V shed 4 bases and J shed 4 bases, with 4 bases lying between them. DNA for the CDR3: TGTGCCAGCAGCTACAGTAATGAAAAACTGTTTTTT. As protein: CASSYSNEKLFF.

This clonotype was observed at least ten times. The chain combines TRBV7-9 with TRBJ2-1, with D uncertain. The CDR3 loop spans 12 amino acids. Per the germline V gene, CDR1 is SEHNR and CDR2 is FQNEAQ (reference sequence). V lost 1 base, J lost 6 bases, and 4 bases lay in between. CDR3 DNA: TGTGCCAGCAGCTTAGTGCCCAATGAGCAGTTCTTC. Its translation is CASSLVPNEQFF.

This clonotype was picked up many times. The chain couples TRBV12-3 or TRBV12-4 to TRBJ2-7; 7 nucleotides align to TRBD1. With 3 bases clipped from V and 5 bases from J, the junction kept 7 bases outside the gene matches. This CDR3 is 14 amino acids long. The CDR3 region has the DNA TGTGCCAGCAGTTTTAGCACAGGGGACCACGAGCAGTACTTC. Translating it yields CASSFSTGDHEQYF.

The chain's CDR3 is CASSIGTGSLKETQYF. The CDR3 nucleotides read TGTGCCAGCAGCATCGGGACAGGGAGCTTGAAAGAGACCCAGTACTTC. The gene calls are TRBV11-2 and TRBJ2-5, with 9 bases fitting TRBD1. Trimming took 5 bases from V and 3 from J; bases not matched to a gene: 10. Germline V gives CDR1 SGHAT, CDR2 FQNNGV. CDR3 size: 16 residues. Supplemented by reference TRBV11-2 and TRBJ2-5, the full variable domain reads EAGVAQSPRYKIIEKRQSVAFWCNPISGHATLYWYQQILGQGPKLLIQFQNNGVVDDSQLPKDRFSAERLKGVDSTLKIQPAKLEDSAVYLCASSIGTGSLKETQYFGPGTRLLVL.

This clonotype was observed at least ten times. The rearrangement uses TRBV12-3 or TRBV12-4 and TRBJ2-1, with D possibly TRBD1 on 5 matching bases. Trimming took off 7 bases at V and 0 bases at J, with 10 bases between the two ends. CDR3 length: 14 residues. CDR3 DNA sequence: TGTGCCAGCACTCAGGGTAGCTCCTACAATGAGCAGTTCTTC. Translated: CASTQGSSYNEQFF.

The chain couples TRBV5-1 to TRBJ2-3; TRBD2 matches 8 bases. The CDR3 runs 16 residues. The V and J ends lost 4 bases and 0 bases, in that order; junction bases with no gene match: 7. CDR1 and CDR2 (germline): SGHRS, YFSETQ. DNA of the CDR3: TGCGCCAGCAGCCCCAGTAGCGGGGCTAGCACAGATACGCAGTATTTT. Amino acids: CASSPSSGASTDTQYF. The complete variable domain, with remaining parts taken from reference TRBV5-1 and TRBJ2-3, reads KAGVTQTPRYLIKTRGQQVTLSCSPISGHRSVSWYQQTPGQGLQFLFEYFSETQRNKGNFPGRFSGRQFSNSRSEMNVSTLELGDSALYLCASSPSSGASTDTQYFGPGTRLTVL.

This clonotype has more than one count but fewer than ten. This chain uses TRBV2 with TRBJ1-1; a possible D gene is TRBD1 (6 bases). Trimming removed 8 bases from V and 1 base from J, with 11 bases in between. The CDR3 length is 13 residues. Germline V CDR1 and CDR2: SNHLY, FYNNEI. CDR3 nucleotide sequence: TGTGCCAGCCCCGGGGGCCGGAACACTGAAGCTTTCTTT. Its translation is CASPGGRNTEAFF.

This clonotype was seen more than once but under ten times. The J gene is TRBJ2-1, the V gene TRBV6-5; no clear D gene. Per germline, CDR1 MNHEY and CDR2 SVGAGI. V was pared by 5 bases and J by 6 bases, with 8 bases between. The length of the CDR3 is 12 residues. The CDR3 protein is CASSNLRNEQFF. Written as DNA, the CDR3 is TGTGCCAGCAGTAACCTCCGCAATGAGCAGTTCTTC.